This T cell receptor (beta chain) appears in the sequencing data of a study of CD4 and CD8 cells across lung adenocarcinoma regions. TCRdb re-called the PCR reads through MiXCR, storing one row per CDR3 protein. Here the sample spans around 4,000 distinct CDR3 sequences, around 64% being singletons. Germline V gene sequence: CDR1 MNHNS, CDR2 SASEGT. J gave up 8 bases and V 2 bases, and 11 bases lay outside the gene matches. The CDR3 has 15 residues. The sample was CD8+ T cells from the margin of a lung tumor. V gene TRBV6-1 combines with J gene TRBJ1-2, with TRBD1 identical over 7 bases. The TCR comes from a female donor with lung adenocarcinoma. The CD4 and CD8 labels of this study may be unreliable. In DNA form, the CDR3 reads TGTGCCAGCAGTGAATTGAGGGGCAGGGGGAGCGGCTACACCTTC. It specifies CASSELRGRGSGYTF.